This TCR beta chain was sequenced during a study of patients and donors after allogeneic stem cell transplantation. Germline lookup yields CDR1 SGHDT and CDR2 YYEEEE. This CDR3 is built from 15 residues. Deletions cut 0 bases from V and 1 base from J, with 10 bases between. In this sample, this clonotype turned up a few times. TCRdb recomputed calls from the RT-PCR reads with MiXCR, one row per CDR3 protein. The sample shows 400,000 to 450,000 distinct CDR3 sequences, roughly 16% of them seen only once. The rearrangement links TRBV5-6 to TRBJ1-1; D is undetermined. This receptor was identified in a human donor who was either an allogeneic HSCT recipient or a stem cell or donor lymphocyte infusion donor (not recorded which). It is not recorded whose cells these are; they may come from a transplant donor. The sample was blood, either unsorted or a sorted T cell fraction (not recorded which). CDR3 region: CASSLAGIGNTEAFF. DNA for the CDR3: TGTGCCAGCAGCTTGGCCGGGATTGGGAACACTGAAGCTTTCTTT.